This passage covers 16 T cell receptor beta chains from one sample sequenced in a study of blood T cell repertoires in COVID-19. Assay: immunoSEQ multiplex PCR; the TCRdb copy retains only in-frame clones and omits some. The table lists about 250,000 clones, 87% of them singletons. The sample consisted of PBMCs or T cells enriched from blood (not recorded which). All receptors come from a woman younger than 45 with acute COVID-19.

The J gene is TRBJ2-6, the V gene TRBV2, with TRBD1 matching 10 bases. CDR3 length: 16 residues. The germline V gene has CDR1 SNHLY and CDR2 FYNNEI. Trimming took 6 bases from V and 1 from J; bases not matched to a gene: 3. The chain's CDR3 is CASSPGQGSGANVLTF. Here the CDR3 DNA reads TGTGCCAGCAGCCCGGGACAGGGGTCTGGGGCCAACGTCCTGACTTTC.

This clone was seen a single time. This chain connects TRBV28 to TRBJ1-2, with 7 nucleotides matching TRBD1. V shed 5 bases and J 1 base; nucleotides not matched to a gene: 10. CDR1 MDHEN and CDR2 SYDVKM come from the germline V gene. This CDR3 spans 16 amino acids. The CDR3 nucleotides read TGTGCCAGCAGTCCCTCGCACAGGGGATTTAACTATGGCTACACCTTC. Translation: CASSPSHRGFNYGYTF.

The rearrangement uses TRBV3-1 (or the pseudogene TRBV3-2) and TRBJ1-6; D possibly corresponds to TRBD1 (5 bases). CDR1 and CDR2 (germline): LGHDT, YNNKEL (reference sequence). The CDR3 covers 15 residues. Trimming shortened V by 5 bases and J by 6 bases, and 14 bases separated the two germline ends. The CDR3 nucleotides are TGTGCCAGCAGCACAGGAAGCAGGATTAATTCACCCCTCCACTTT. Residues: CASSTGSRINSPLHF.

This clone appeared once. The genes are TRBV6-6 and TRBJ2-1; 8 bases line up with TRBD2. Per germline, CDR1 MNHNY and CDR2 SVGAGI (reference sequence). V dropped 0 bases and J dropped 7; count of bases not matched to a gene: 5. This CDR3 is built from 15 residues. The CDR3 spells CASSYSGAGANEQFF. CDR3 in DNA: TGTGCCAGCAGTTACTCAGGAGCGGGAGCGAATGAGCAGTTCTTC.

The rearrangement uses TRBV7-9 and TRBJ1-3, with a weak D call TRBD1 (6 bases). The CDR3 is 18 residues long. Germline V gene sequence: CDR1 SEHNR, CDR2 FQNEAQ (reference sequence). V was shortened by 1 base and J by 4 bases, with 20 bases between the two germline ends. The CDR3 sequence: CASSLGIRDMGPGNTIYF. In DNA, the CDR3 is TGTGCCAGCAGCTTAGGGATAAGGGACATGGGACCGGGAAACACCATATATTTT.

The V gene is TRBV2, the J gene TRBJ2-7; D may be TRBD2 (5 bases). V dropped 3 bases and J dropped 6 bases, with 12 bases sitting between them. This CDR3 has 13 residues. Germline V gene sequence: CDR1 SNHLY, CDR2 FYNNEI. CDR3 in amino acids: CASSDRGRGEQYF. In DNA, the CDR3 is TGTGCCAGCAGTGACCGGGGTCGGGGCGAGCAGTACTTC.

The CDR3 protein is CASRLAGRYNEQFF. The CDR3 coding sequence is TGTGCCAGCCGCCTGGCGGGCCGATACAATGAGCAGTTCTTC. J is TRBJ2-1 and V is TRBV6-5; possible D gene TRBD2, 5 bases. Trimming stripped 8 bases from V and 4 bases from J, with 15 bases between. Germline V CDR1 and CDR2: MNHEY, SVGAGI. The CDR3 sequence is 14 residues long.

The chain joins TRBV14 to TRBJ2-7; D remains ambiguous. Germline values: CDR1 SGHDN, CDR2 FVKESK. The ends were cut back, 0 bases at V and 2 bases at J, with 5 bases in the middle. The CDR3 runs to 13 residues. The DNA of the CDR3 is TGTGCCAGCAGCCAAGATTACACCTACGAGCAGTACTTC. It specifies CASSQDYTYEQYF.

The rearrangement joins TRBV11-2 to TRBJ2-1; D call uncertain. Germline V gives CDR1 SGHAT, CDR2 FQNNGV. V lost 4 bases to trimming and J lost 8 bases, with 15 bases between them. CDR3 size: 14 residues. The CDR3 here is CASSSLSGRYEQFF. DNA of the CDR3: TGTGCCAGCAGCTCTCTATCTGGGCGCTATGAGCAGTTCTTC.

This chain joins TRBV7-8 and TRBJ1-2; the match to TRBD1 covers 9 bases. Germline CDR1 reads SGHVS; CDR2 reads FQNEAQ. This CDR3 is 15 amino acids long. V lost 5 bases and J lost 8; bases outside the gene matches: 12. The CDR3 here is CASSRPPGTGSGYTF. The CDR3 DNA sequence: TGTGCCAGCAGCCGCCCCCCCGGGACAGGGAGCGGCTACACCTTC.

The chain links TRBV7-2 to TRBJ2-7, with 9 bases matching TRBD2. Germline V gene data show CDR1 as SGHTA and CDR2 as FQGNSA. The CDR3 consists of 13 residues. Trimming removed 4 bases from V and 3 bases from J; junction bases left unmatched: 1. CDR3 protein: CASSWTSDYEQYF. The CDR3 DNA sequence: TGTGCCAGCAGCTGGACTAGCGACTACGAGCAGTACTTC.

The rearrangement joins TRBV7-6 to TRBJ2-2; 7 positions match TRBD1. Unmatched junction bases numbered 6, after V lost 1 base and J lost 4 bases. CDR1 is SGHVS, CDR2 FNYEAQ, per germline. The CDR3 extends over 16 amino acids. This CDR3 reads CASSLEGGGATGELFF. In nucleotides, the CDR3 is TGTGCCAGCAGCTTAGAAGGGGGCGGCGCCACCGGGGAGCTGTTTTTT.

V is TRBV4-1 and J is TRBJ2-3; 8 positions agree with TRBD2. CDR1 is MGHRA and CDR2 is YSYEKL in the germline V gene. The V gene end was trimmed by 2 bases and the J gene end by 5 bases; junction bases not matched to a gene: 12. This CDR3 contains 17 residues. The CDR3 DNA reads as TGCGCCAGCAGCCAACTTGTCGGGGGGGCCTGGATAGATACGCAGTATTTT. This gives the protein CASSQLVGGAWIDTQYF.

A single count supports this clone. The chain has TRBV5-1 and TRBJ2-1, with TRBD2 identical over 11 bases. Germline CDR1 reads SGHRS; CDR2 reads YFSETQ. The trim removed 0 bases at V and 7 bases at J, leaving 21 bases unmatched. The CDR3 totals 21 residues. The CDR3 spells CASSLGGGVAGGPRQTNEQFF. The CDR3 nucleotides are TGCGCCAGCAGCTTGGGGGGTGGAGTAGCGGGAGGGCCAAGACAAACGAATGAGCAGTTCTTC.

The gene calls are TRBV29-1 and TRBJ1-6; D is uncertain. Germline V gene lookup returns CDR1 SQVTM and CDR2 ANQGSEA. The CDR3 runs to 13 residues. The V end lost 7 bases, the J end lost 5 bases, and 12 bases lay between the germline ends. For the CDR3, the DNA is TGCAGCGCTAGACAAGATAATAATTCACCCCTCCACTTT. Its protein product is CSARQDNNSPLHF.

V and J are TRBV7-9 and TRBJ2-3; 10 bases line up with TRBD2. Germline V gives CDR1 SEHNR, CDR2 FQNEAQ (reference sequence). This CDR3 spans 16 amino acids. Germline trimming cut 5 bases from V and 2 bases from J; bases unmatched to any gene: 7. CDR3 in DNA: TGTGCCAGCAGCATAGGACTAGCGGATAACACAGATACGCAGTATTTT. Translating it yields CASSIGLADNTDTQYF. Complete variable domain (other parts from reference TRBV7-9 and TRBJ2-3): DTGVSQNPRHKITKRGQNVTFRCDPISEHNRLYWYRQTLGQGPEFLTYFQNEAQLEKSRLLSDRFSAERPKGSFSTLEIQRTEQGDSAMYLCASSIGLADNTDTQYFGPGTRLTVL.